This T cell receptor beta chain was obtained from a study of blood T cells in healthy people across ages. Whole-study context: T cells yielded about one barcoded beta molecule per two cells through template switching. General study points: In older individuals, TCR beta diversity per million T cells was lower, falling roughly linearly with age.

Concerning this clonotype: Its antigen is still unknown.

Sample-barcoded 5' priming and a J-beta primer mix drove a second PCR of roughly 7 to 11 cycles. TCRdb passed the 5' RACE reads through MiXCR, listing each CDR3 protein once. This table holds roughly 1 million distinct CDR3 sequences, about 25% found once. Trimming removed 7 bases at V and 7 bases at J, with 14 bases between. This CDR3 region has 13 residues. CDR1 is SEHNR, CDR2 FQNEAQ, per germline (reference sequence). Another study also made use of these data, one on T cells of mothers and their children. In that study: Inherited differences only slightly affect thymic shaping of TCR recombination output. An overlap that was slightly higher, though non-significant, was seen in related mother-child pairs versus unrelated pairs.

The origin of this receptor is a girl aged 2-10 years in good health. The sample comprised blood. The V call is TRBV7-9, the J call TRBJ1-3, with D possibly matching TRBD1 (6 bases). CDR3 sequence (DNA): TGTGCCAGCATCCGACAGGCGGGTAACACCATATATTTT. Its protein product is CASIRQAGNTIYF.